This T cell receptor beta chain originates from a study of CD8+ T cells in alopecia areata. General study results and limits: Scalp sample sequencing also detects resident alphabeta T cells of normal skin. Affected scalp, especially in alopecia totalis/universalis, had a higher clonality than normal scalp did.

Details on this clone: Its antigen is still unknown.

Germline V gene sequence: CDR1 SGHRS, CDR2 YFSETQ. CDR3 length: 12 amino acids. V was pared by 4 bases and J by 4 bases, with 6 bases between. TCR sequencing used cDNA made by reverse transcription of extracted RNA. This table comes from immunoSEQ multiplex PCR, and its TCRdb copy is limited to in-frame clones, with some not included. Here the sample spans 90,000 to 130,000 clones, 45% to 60% being singletons. Punch biopsies of lesional scalp, plus peripheral blood, were taken from alopecia areata patients. Sorted out of PBMCs were CD4+ T cells and CD8+ T cells. The sample taken for sequencing was NKG2D-low CD8+ T cells sorted from blood. The chain joins TRBV5-1 to TRBJ2-1; unclear D gene. This receptor was taken from a human donor with alopecia areata. In DNA form, the CDR3 reads TGCGCCAGCAGCCCGAGTTACAATGAGCAGTTCTTC. This sequence encodes CASSPSYNEQFF. Drawing the rest from reference TRBV5-1 and TRBJ2-1, the complete variable domain is KAGVTQTPRYLIKTRGQQVTLSCSPISGHRSVSWYQQTPGQGLQFLFEYFSETQRNKGNFPGRFSGRQFSNSRSEMNVSTLELGDSALYLCASSPSYNEQFFGPGTRLTVL.